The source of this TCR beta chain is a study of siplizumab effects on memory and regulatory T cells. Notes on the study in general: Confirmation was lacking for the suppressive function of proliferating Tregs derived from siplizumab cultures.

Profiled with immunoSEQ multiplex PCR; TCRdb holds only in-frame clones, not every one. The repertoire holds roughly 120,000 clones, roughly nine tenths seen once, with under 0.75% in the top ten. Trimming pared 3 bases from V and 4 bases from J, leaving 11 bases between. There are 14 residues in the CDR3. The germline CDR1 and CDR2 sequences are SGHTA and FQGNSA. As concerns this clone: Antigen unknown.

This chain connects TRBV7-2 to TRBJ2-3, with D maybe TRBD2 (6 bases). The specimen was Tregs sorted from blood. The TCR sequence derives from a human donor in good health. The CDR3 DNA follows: TGTGCCAGCAGCTTTTTTGGAGGGTCAGATACGCAGTATTTT. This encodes CASSFFGGSDTQYF. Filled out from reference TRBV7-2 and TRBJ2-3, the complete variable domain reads GAGVSQSPSNKVTEKGKDVELRCDPISGHTALYWYRQSLGQGLEFLIYFQGNSAPDKSGLPSDRFSAERTGGSVSTLTIQRTQQEDSAVYLCASSFFGGSDTQYFGPGTRLTVL.